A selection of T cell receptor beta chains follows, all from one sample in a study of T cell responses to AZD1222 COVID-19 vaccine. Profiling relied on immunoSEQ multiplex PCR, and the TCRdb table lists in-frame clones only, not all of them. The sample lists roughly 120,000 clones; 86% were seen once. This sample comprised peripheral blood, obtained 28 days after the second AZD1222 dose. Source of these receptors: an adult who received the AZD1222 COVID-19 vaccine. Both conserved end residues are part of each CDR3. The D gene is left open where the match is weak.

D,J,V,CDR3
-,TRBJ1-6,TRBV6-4,CASSRDGYSSPLHF
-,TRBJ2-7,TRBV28,CASSLFGTLTYEQYF
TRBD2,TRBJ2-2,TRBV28,CASSPFPLAGTTGELFF
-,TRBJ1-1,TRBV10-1,CASSDNPLNTEAFF
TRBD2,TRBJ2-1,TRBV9,CASSVRRRGGHNEQFF
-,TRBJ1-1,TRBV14,CASSQVVGTEAFF
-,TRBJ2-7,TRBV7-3,CASSSTTGEQYF
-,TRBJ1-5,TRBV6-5,CASSQGFSFQPQHF
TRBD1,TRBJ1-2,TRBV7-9,CASRAWTGYGYTF
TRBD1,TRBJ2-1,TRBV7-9,CASSYRDRDNEQFF
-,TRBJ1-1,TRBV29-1,CSVTGRVNTEAFF
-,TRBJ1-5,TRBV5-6,CASSLSQGSQPQHF
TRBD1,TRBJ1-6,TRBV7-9,CASSLGQGGHNSPLHF
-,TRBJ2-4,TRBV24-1,CATSDGHIRDIQYF
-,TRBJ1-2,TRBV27,CASTRAVGGYGYTF
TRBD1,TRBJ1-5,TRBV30,CAWSSRQGHQPQHF
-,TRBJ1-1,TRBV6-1,CASSDKEYTEAFF
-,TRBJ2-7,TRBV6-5,CASSYSGRQGLHEQYF
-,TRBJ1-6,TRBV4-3,CASSQERDSPLHF
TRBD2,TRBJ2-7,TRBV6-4,CASSALAGGLSYSYEQYF